Here is one T cell receptor beta chain with its context. Its cognate antigen is unknown. The data belong to a study of immune evolution from preneoplasia to lung adenocarcinoma. Overall study context: HLA loss of heterozygosity: around 6.5% AIS, roughly 15% MIA, over 25% ADC, none AAH. Regarding the study as a whole: Compared with EGFR-mutant or double wild-type lesions, KRAS-mutant nodules were more clonal. Normal lung had the highest top T cell clone frequencies.

Two lung cancer pathologists independently confirmed each histologic diagnosis. Germline assignment: CDR1 MNHNS and CDR2 SASEGT. This CDR3 comprises 14 residues. Trimming shortened V by 1 base and J by 4 bases, and 9 bases separated the two germline ends. Sequencing was performed with immunoSEQ multiplex PCR; in TCRdb, only in-frame clones are kept and a portion is missing. The repertoire holds about 9,500 clones, nearly 90% seen once, with approximately 2.2% in the top ten. The TCR originated in a person aged 65 to 85 with invasive lung adenocarcinoma. The rearrangement joins TRBV6-1 to TRBJ2-3; D gene unclear. The sequencing sample was made of FFPE invasive lung adenocarcinoma tissue. CDR3: CASSEGQGPDTQYF. The CDR3 nucleotides are TGTGCCAGCAGTGAAGGGCAAGGACCAGATACGCAGTATTTT.